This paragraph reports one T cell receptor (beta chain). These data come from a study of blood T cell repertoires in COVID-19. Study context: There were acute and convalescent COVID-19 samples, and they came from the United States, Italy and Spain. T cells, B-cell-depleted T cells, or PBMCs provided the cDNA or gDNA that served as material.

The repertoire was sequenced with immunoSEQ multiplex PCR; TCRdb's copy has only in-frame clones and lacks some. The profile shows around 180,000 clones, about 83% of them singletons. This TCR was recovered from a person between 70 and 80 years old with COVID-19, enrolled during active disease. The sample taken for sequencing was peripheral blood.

The CDR3 DNA reads TGTGCCTGGACCCCCCGGAGCACGCAAAACTACGAGCAGTACTTC. It encodes CAWTPRSTQNYEQYF. This chain links TRBV30 with TRBJ2-7; D remains ambiguous. The CDR3 runs 15 residues. Trimming cost V 4 bases and J 3 bases, with 19 bases left between them. Germline values: CDR1 GTSNPN, CDR2 SVGIG (reference sequence).